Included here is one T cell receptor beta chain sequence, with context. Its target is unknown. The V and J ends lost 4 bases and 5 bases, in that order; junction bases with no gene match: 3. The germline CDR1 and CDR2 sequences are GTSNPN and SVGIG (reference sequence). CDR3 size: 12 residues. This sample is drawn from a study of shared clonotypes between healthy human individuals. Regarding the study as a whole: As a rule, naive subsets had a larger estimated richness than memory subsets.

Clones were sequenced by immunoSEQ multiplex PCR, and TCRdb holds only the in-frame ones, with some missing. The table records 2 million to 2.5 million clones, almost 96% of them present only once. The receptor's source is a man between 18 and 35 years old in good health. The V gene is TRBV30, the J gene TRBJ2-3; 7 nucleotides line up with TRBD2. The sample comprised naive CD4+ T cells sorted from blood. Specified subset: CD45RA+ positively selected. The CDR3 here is CAWTSSGDTQYF. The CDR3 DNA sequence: TGTGCCTGGACGTCTAGCGGAGATACGCAGTATTTT.